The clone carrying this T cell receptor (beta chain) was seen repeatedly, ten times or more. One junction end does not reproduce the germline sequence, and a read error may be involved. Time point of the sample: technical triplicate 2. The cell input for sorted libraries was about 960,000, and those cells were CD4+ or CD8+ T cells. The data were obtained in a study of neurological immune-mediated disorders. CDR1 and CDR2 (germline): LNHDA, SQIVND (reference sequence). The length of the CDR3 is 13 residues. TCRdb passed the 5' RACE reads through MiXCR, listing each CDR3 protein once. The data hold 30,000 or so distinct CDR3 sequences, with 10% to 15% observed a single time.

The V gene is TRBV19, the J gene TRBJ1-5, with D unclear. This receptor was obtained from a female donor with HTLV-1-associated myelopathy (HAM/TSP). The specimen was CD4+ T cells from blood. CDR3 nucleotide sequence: TGTGCCAGTAGTATAGATCTGGACGCAAAGCTGGCTTTT. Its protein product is CASSIDLDAKLAF.